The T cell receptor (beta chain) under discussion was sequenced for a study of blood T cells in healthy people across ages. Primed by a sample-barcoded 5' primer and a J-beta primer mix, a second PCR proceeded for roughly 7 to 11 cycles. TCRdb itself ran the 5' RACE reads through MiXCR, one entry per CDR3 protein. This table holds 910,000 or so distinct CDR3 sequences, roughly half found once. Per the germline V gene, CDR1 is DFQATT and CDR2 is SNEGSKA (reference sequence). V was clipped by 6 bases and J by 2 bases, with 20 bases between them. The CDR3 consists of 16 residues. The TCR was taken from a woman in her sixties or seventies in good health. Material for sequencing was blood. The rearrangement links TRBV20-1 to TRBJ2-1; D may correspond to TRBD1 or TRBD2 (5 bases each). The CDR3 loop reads CSALASDGTPYNEQFF. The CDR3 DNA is TGCAGTGCCCTAGCCTCCGATGGGACCCCCTACAATGAGCAGTTCTTC.